This T cell receptor beta chain comes out of a study of molecular identifiers for immune sequencing clone quantification (dated by TCRdb to the late 2010s). Describing the broader study: For a replicate experiment, RNA from roughly 21,000 or 96,000 naive CD8 T cells was divided into five aliquots, and four of the five aliquots were sequenced. This methods study benchmarked molecular-identifier clustering-based TCR repertoire sequencing (MIDCIRS) and TCR RNA copy counting, using CD8 T cells to do so. Paper-wide results and their limitations: About 2.9 recovered TCR RNA copies per cell were obtained by modeling, versus roughly 10 by digital PCR, implying a capture efficiency of about 30%. When barcode sub-clustering was left out, chimeric consensus sequences inflated TCR diversity, with chimeras reaching as high as 47%. In CMV-specific effector cells, over 99% of molecules were held by clones above 20 RNA copies, whereas under 1% of molecules were held by such clones in naive cells. Spiked-in Jurkat TCR RNA (approximately 10 copies' worth), which is not part of the donor repertoire, was contained in the naive libraries. Highly expanded clone sizes could be underestimated if identical TCR molecules share a barcode. A single cell's worth of spiked-in Jurkat TCR RNA was reported detectable even among approximately 930,000 naive CD8 T cells.

This clonotype was counted ten times or more. It lacks a known antigen. Within one base of it there is no much larger clone, and no base qualities were kept. The library relied on PCR. TCRdb lists the instrument as NextSeq 500. Preparation of bulk TCR libraries followed a previously described approach, with the TCR primers listed in Table S5. Total RNA was purified with the Qiagen AllPrep DNA/RNA kit. Before any analysis, reads coming from multiple sequencing runs of the same library were combined into one pool. The authors processed their data as follows. Reads were retained only if an exact TCR constant sequence was present, and the retained reads were trimmed to 150 nt and grouped according to their 12-nt molecular barcodes. Reads inside each barcode group were sub-clustered using a 15% Levenshtein threshold, and a quality-weighted consensus sequence was constructed for each RNA molecule. Non-functional sequences were excluded, and lower-count sequences lying one edit away from another sequence were also excluded. Barcode sub-clusters with fewer than 20% of the maximum read count were removed, based on fitting two negative binomial distributions. TCRdb applied fastp at Q25 and MiXCR to the public reads, then kept only in-frame beta chains. Entries are consolidated by CDR3 protein sequence, retaining the most common genes and DNA. These V and J calls originate from TCRdb's pipeline instead of the authors' own analysis. The sample includes 90,000 to 120,000 distinct CDR3 sequences, with roughly 34% observed a single time. The biggest ten clones account for under 5.5% of the sample.

Naive CD8 T cell libraries were made from approximately 20,000 to 1,000,000 sorted cells using 10%, 30% or 50% of purified RNA. On a BD FACSAria II, naive CD8 T cells were FACS-sorted as CD8+CD4-CCR7+CD45RA+ and collected into RLT Plus buffer. To test detection sensitivity, Jurkat RNA equivalent to approximately nine TCR copies was spiked into samples of about 20,000-1,100,000 naive CD8 T cells. Enrichment of CD8 T cells was performed with RosetteSep CD8+ T Cell Enrichment Cocktail and Ficoll-Paque, after which ACK red cell lysis was carried out. This clonotype originated in a human donor in good health. Some libraries in this study had Jurkat cell RNA spiked in. Specimen: naive CD8+ T cells from blood, with Jurkat cell RNA spiked in. The intended sense of this specimen's cell subset or site label: FACS-sorted CD8+CD4-CCR7+CD45RA+ naive T cells.

The CDR3 amino acid sequence is: CASSQDWTGHVYGYTF. The sequence in DNA is TGCGCCAGCAGCCAAGATTGGACGGGCCATGTCTATGGCTACACCTTC. The sequence is built from TRBV4-3 and TRBJ1-2; the D gene remains uncertain. The CDR3 numbers 16 residues from cysteine through phenylalanine. Only the CDR3 DNA stays, 48 bases, in frame from base 1. The V end loses 0 bases and the J end loses 4 bases, and a stretch of 15 bases separates them. CDR1 is given as LGHNA and CDR2 as YSLEER, both from the germline V gene.